Listed below are T cell receptor beta chains from one sample, sequenced in a study of CD8 T cells in Susac syndrome. TCRdb passed the immunoSEQ multiplex PCR reads through MiXCR, listing each CDR3 protein once. This sample has under 20,000 distinct CDR3 sequences, with about 95% found just once. The sequenced sample consisted of CD8+ T cells from PBMCs. These receptors were obtained from a human donor in good health. Each CDR3 is given with its conserved first and last residue. A D gene is named only where the DNA matches it firmly. Rows give clone size only sometimes, using once, few, many, or a class for an expanded clone.

j_gene: TRBJ1-2
abundance: .
d_gene: .
v_gene: TRBV20-1
CDR3nt: TGCAGTGCTAGAGATCGTTGGGGCGCGGACTATGGCTACACCTTC
CDR3aa: CSARDRWGADYGYTF

j_gene: TRBJ1-1
abundance: once
d_gene: .
v_gene: TRBV6-4
CDR3nt: TGTGCCAGCAGTGAGGGACCGGTGTCGGCTGAAGCTTTCTTT
CDR3aa: CASSEGPVSAEAFF

j_gene: TRBJ2-2
abundance: .
d_gene: .
v_gene: TRBV12-3/TRBV12-4
CDR3nt: TGTGCCAGCAGTTTTGGTACCGGGGAGCTGTTTTTT
CDR3aa: CASSFGTGELFF

j_gene: TRBJ2-7
abundance: .
d_gene: TRBD2
v_gene: TRBV20-1
CDR3nt: TGCAGTGCTAGGAATGGGTCGCTAGCGGGAGTTAAGAGGTACGAGCAGTACTTC
CDR3aa: CSARNGSLAGVKRYEQYF

j_gene: TRBJ2-7
abundance: .
d_gene: TRBD2
v_gene: TRBV28
CDR3nt: TGTGCCAGCAGTTCCTCGCTAGCGGCGCAGTACTTC
CDR3aa: CASSSSLAAQYF

j_gene: TRBJ2-1
abundance: .
d_gene: TRBD2
v_gene: TRBV3-1
CDR3nt: TGTGCCAGCAGCGGGACTAGCGGGAGTGATGAGCAGTTCTTC
CDR3aa: CASSGTSGSDEQFF

j_gene: TRBJ2-1
abundance: .
d_gene: .
v_gene: TRBV4-3
CDR3nt: TGCGCCAGCAGCCAAGCGTCGGCTCGGGGGCCTGAGAGCTCCTACAATGAGCAGTTCTTC
CDR3aa: CASSQASARGPESSYNEQFF

j_gene: TRBJ1-2
abundance: .
d_gene: .
v_gene: TRBV4-3
CDR3nt: TGCGCCAGCAGCCATGACAGAGAGTATGGCTACACCTTC
CDR3aa: CASSHDREYGYTF

j_gene: TRBJ1-4
abundance: .
d_gene: TRBD1
v_gene: TRBV6-5
CDR3nt: TGTGCCAGCAGTAAAGGACAGGCGTCTAATGAAAAACTGTTTTTT
CDR3aa: CASSKGQASNEKLFF

j_gene: TRBJ2-1
abundance: .
d_gene: TRBD2
v_gene: TRBV27
CDR3nt: TGTGCCAGCAGTTTATCCGCGGGACTAGCGGTCCCCAATGAGCAGTTCTTC
CDR3aa: CASSLSAGLAVPNEQFF

j_gene: TRBJ2-1
abundance: .
d_gene: .
v_gene: TRBV19
CDR3nt: TGTGCCAGTAGTATGACGGGAAGCTCCTACAATGAGCAGTTCTTC
CDR3aa: CASSMTGSSYNEQFF

j_gene: TRBJ1-2
abundance: .
d_gene: .
v_gene: TRBV15
CDR3nt: TGTGCCACCAGCAGAGATAGCGGCTATGGCTACACCTTC
CDR3aa: CATSRDSGYGYTF

j_gene: TRBJ2-7
abundance: few
d_gene: .
v_gene: TRBV9
CDR3nt: TGTGCCAGCAGCGCCCAACACGGGAATCTTTACGAGCAGTACTTC
CDR3aa: CASSAQHGNLYEQYF

j_gene: TRBJ1-5
abundance: .
d_gene: .
v_gene: TRBV11-2
CDR3nt: TGTGCCAGCAGCTTAGGGGCCGAAATACAGAGGGGCAATCAGCCCCAGCATTTT
CDR3aa: CASSLGAEIQRGNQPQHF

j_gene: TRBJ1-1
abundance: .
d_gene: .
v_gene: TRBV28
CDR3nt: TGTGCCAGCAGGTGGACAGAGAACACTGAAGCTTTCTTT
CDR3aa: CASRWTENTEAFF

j_gene: TRBJ2-1
abundance: .
d_gene: TRBD2
v_gene: TRBV6-2/TRBV6-3
CDR3nt: TGTGCCAGCAGTTACTCGTTATTCTCGGCGGGAGGGGACAATGAGCAGTTCTTC
CDR3aa: CASSYSLFSAGGDNEQFF

j_gene: TRBJ2-1
abundance: few
d_gene: .
v_gene: TRBV19
CDR3nt: TGTGCCAGTAGTATAACACATTACAATGAGCAGTTCTTC
CDR3aa: CASSITHYNEQFF

j_gene: TRBJ2-7
abundance: .
d_gene: .
v_gene: TRBV2
CDR3nt: TGTGCCACCCTAGGGGGGTCAGGCAAGTTGGGCAGCTCCTACGAGCAGTACTTC
CDR3aa: CATLGGSGKLGSSYEQYF

j_gene: TRBJ1-5
abundance: once
d_gene: TRBD1
v_gene: TRBV7-2
CDR3nt: TGTGCCAGCAGCCAAATAGACAGGGCTGAACAGCCCCAGCATTTT
CDR3aa: CASSQIDRAEQPQHF

j_gene: TRBJ2-2
abundance: .
d_gene: .
v_gene: TRBV27
CDR3nt: TGTGCCAGCAGTTTATTGGACTCCAGGACCGGGGAGCTGTTTTTT
CDR3aa: CASSLLDSRTGELFF

j_gene: TRBJ2-2
abundance: few
d_gene: .
v_gene: TRBV7-3
CDR3nt: TGTGCCAGCAGCTTTTCTTCCGGGGAGCTGTTTTTT
CDR3aa: CASSFSSGELFF

j_gene: TRBJ2-2
abundance: few
d_gene: .
v_gene: TRBV27
CDR3nt: TGTGCCAGACCAGCCCCCCCGGGGAAGGCCGGGGAGCTGTTTTTT
CDR3aa: CARPAPPGKAGELFF

j_gene: TRBJ2-5
abundance: .
d_gene: TRBD2
v_gene: TRBV7-9
CDR3nt: TGTGCCAGCAGCCCAATCAAGGGAGGGGCCCGCCAAGAGACCCAGTACTTC
CDR3aa: CASSPIKGGARQETQYF

j_gene: TRBJ2-7
abundance: .
d_gene: .
v_gene: TRBV20-1
CDR3nt: TGCAGTGCTCTATTGGGCGTATCCTACGAGCAGTACTTC
CDR3aa: CSALLGVSYEQYF

j_gene: TRBJ2-1
abundance: .
d_gene: TRBD2
v_gene: TRBV7-9
CDR3nt: TGTGCCAGCAGCAGGACTAGCGGCCACACCTACAATGAGCAGTTCTTC
CDR3aa: CASSRTSGHTYNEQFF

j_gene: TRBJ2-7
abundance: .
d_gene: TRBD1
v_gene: TRBV27
CDR3nt: TGTGCCAGCAGTTTAGAGGGACAGGGCTACGAGCAGTACTTC
CDR3aa: CASSLEGQGYEQYF

j_gene: TRBJ2-2
abundance: .
d_gene: TRBD2
v_gene: TRBV11-3
CDR3nt: TGTGCCAGCAGCTTAGACCCCGGGACTAGCCTTTCCGGGGAGCTGTTTTTT
CDR3aa: CASSLDPGTSLSGELFF

j_gene: TRBJ2-7
abundance: .
d_gene: .
v_gene: TRBV28
CDR3nt: TGTGCCAGCAGTCGGACAGTTACCAACGAGCAGTACTTC
CDR3aa: CASSRTVTNEQYF

j_gene: TRBJ2-5
abundance: .
d_gene: TRBD1
v_gene: TRBV15
CDR3nt: TGTGCCACCAGCACCACCAGGGGGAACGGAGAGACCCAGTACTTC
CDR3aa: CATSTTRGNGETQYF

j_gene: TRBJ2-1
abundance: .
d_gene: TRBD2
v_gene: TRBV30
CDR3nt: TGTGCCTGGAGTAGAGCTAGCGGTTATAACAATGAGCACTTCTTC
CDR3aa: CAWSRASGYNNEHFF

j_gene: TRBJ2-7
abundance: .
d_gene: TRBD1
v_gene: TRBV29-1
CDR3nt: TGCAGCGCGACAGGGGGTGGATACGAGCAGTACTTC
CDR3aa: CSATGGGYEQYF

j_gene: TRBJ2-1
abundance: .
d_gene: TRBD1
v_gene: TRBV12-3/TRBV12-4
CDR3nt: TGTGCCAGCAGTGACAGGGCCTACAATGAGCAGTTCTTC
CDR3aa: CASSDRAYNEQFF

j_gene: TRBJ2-7
abundance: .
d_gene: .
v_gene: TRBV27
CDR3nt: TGTGCCAGCAGTTTTACAGGGTCCTACGAGCAGTACTTC
CDR3aa: CASSFTGSYEQYF

j_gene: TRBJ2-3
abundance: once
d_gene: TRBD1
v_gene: TRBV7-8
CDR3nt: TGTGCCAGCAGCAAGCTGGCGGACAGGGACCCCACAGATACGCAGTATTTT
CDR3aa: CASSKLADRDPTDTQYF

j_gene: TRBJ2-5
abundance: .
d_gene: TRBD1
v_gene: TRBV9
CDR3nt: TGTGCCAGCAGCGCTGGACAGGGAAGTGGGGAGACCCAGTACTTC
CDR3aa: CASSAGQGSGETQYF

j_gene: TRBJ1-1
abundance: .
d_gene: .
v_gene: TRBV28
CDR3nt: TGTGCCAGCAGTACCCTGATCCGAGGGGTCACTGAAGCTTTCTTT
CDR3aa: CASSTLIRGVTEAFF

j_gene: TRBJ2-3
abundance: .
d_gene: .
v_gene: TRBV5-1
CDR3nt: TGCGCCAGCAGCCTAGGGGACTCCACAGATACGCAGTATTTT
CDR3aa: CASSLGDSTDTQYF

j_gene: TRBJ2-1
abundance: .
d_gene: .
v_gene: TRBV10-3
CDR3nt: TGTGCCATCAGTGGGGGGACTGTCGTCATCGGGGAGCAGTTCTTC
CDR3aa: CAISGGTVVIGEQFF

j_gene: TRBJ2-1
abundance: .
d_gene: TRBD2
v_gene: TRBV24-1
CDR3nt: TGTGCCACCAGTGACCCCACGGCGGGAGGCTCCTACAATGAGCAGTTCTTC
CDR3aa: CATSDPTAGGSYNEQFF

j_gene: TRBJ2-7
abundance: .
d_gene: TRBD2
v_gene: TRBV5-1
CDR3nt: TGCGCCAGCAGCCAATGGACTAGCGGGGGCCGCGAGCAGTACTTC
CDR3aa: CASSQWTSGGREQYF

j_gene: TRBJ2-7
abundance: .
d_gene: .
v_gene: TRBV28
CDR3nt: TGTGCCAGCAGTTTACAATCCTACGAGCAGTACTTC
CDR3aa: CASSLQSYEQYF

j_gene: TRBJ2-7
abundance: .
d_gene: TRBD2
v_gene: TRBV15
CDR3nt: TGTGCCACCAGCAGAGATGCGGGAGCCTACGAGCAGTACTTC
CDR3aa: CATSRDAGAYEQYF

j_gene: TRBJ1-1
abundance: .
d_gene: .
v_gene: TRBV5-1
CDR3nt: TGCGCCAGCAGCTTTCAGGGGAATGAAGCTTTCTTT
CDR3aa: CASSFQGNEAFF

j_gene: TRBJ2-1
abundance: .
d_gene: TRBD2
v_gene: TRBV28
CDR3nt: TGTGCCAGCAGTTCCCCCCGACTAGCGGATTCATACAATGAGCAGTTCTTC
CDR3aa: CASSSPRLADSYNEQFF

j_gene: TRBJ1-2
abundance: once
d_gene: .
v_gene: TRBV29-1
CDR3nt: TGCAGCGTTGAGGACGTCTGGGGGTCGAGCTATGGCTACACCTTC
CDR3aa: CSVEDVWGSSYGYTF

j_gene: TRBJ2-1
abundance: .
d_gene: .
v_gene: TRBV28
CDR3nt: TGTGCCAGCAGCCTCCTAAGAGGACGGGGGGCTTACAATGAGCAGTTCTTC
CDR3aa: CASSLLRGRGAYNEQFF

j_gene: TRBJ2-3
abundance: .
d_gene: TRBD2
v_gene: TRBV7-2
CDR3nt: TGTGCCAGCGGGGCGGGAGATGGGACAGATACGCAGTATTTT
CDR3aa: CASGAGDGTDTQYF

j_gene: TRBJ1-2
abundance: .
d_gene: .
v_gene: TRBV7-9
CDR3nt: TGTGCCAGCAGCTTCCGCCACCTCCTTGGCTACACCTTC
CDR3aa: CASSFRHLLGYTF

j_gene: TRBJ2-5
abundance: .
d_gene: .
v_gene: TRBV7-9
CDR3nt: TGTGCCAGCAGCTTATTTGGGGGCTACGGGGGGGAGACCCAGTACTTC
CDR3aa: CASSLFGGYGGETQYF

j_gene: TRBJ2-1
abundance: .
d_gene: TRBD1
v_gene: TRBV6-2/TRBV6-3
CDR3nt: TGTGCCAGCAGTTACTCGATGTACCCAGGGGGCAATGAGCAGTTCTTC
CDR3aa: CASSYSMYPGGNEQFF

j_gene: TRBJ1-5
abundance: once
d_gene: TRBD1
v_gene: TRBV5-6
CDR3nt: TGTGCCAGCAGCTCGACCGGGACAGACAATCAGCCCCAGCATTTT
CDR3aa: CASSSTGTDNQPQHF

j_gene: TRBJ2-3
abundance: .
d_gene: .
v_gene: TRBV27
CDR3nt: TGTGCCAGCAGTTTCCGGGGAGATACGCAGTATTTT
CDR3aa: CASSFRGDTQYF

j_gene: TRBJ2-2
abundance: once
d_gene: .
v_gene: TRBV6-5
CDR3nt: TGTGCCAGCACCACGAACACCGGGGAGCTGTTTTTT
CDR3aa: CASTTNTGELFF

j_gene: TRBJ2-3
abundance: .
d_gene: .
v_gene: TRBV24-1
CDR3nt: TGTGCCACCAGTGATTTCAAGGTCGCAGATACGCAGTATTTT
CDR3aa: CATSDFKVADTQYF

j_gene: TRBJ2-2
abundance: .
d_gene: TRBD1
v_gene: TRBV7-9
CDR3nt: TGTGCCAGCAGCTGGGGACAGAGAACCGGGGAGCTGTTTTTT
CDR3aa: CASSWGQRTGELFF

j_gene: TRBJ2-5
abundance: .
d_gene: .
v_gene: TRBV25-1
CDR3nt: TGTGCCAGCAGTGGGAAGTTCGGGGAGACCCAGTACTTC
CDR3aa: CASSGKFGETQYF

j_gene: TRBJ2-7
abundance: .
d_gene: .
v_gene: TRBV23-1
CDR3nt: TGCGCCAGCAGTCGGATGCCCCCCCCCTACGAGCAGTACTTC
CDR3aa: CASSRMPPPYEQYF

j_gene: TRBJ1-1
abundance: once
d_gene: .
v_gene: TRBV10-3
CDR3nt: TGTGCCATCAGGGCGAACACTGAAGCTTTCTTT
CDR3aa: CAIRANTEAFF

j_gene: TRBJ2-5
abundance: .
d_gene: .
v_gene: TRBV3-1
CDR3nt: TGTGCCAGCAGCCAAGAAGTAGCGAACCAAGAGACCCAGTACTTC
CDR3aa: CASSQEVANQETQYF